What follows is one T cell receptor beta chain and its context. This clonotype was seen ten or more times. The antigen it binds to is not known. Base qualities are not provided; no much larger clone lies one nucleotide away. This sample was taken from a study of T cells in Graves' hyperthyroidism and ophthalmopathy (dated by TCRdb to the late 2010s). Regarding the complete study: Peripheral blood was collected at initial diagnosis, before any treatment. A discovery cohort of about a hundred patients, roughly 45 with Graves' ophthalmopathy and 57 with stable Graves' hyperthyroidism, was used to find distinguishing TCR V-J signatures. In roughly six Graves' hyperthyroidism patients, the study also compared T-cell repertoires from thyroid tissue with T-cell repertoires from blood. The 90 to 100 discovery patients were randomly divided into training and test sets at a 7:3 ratio. Following sampling, methimazole starting at 30 mg daily was given to hyperthyroidism patients, and high-dose intravenous methylprednisolone was given to ophthalmopathy patients. TCR Vbeta CDR3 sequencing of approximately 140 peripheral blood samples (43 ophthalmopathy, 75 or so hyperthyroidism and around 17 progressor patients) is reported in the paper. Prospective prediction of ophthalmopathy was tested in an independent validation cohort consisting of fewer than 20 hyperthyroidism patients and more than 15 patients who later progressed to ophthalmopathy.

General findings and caveats noted by the study authors: Sample size was not statistically predetermined, and blinding of investigators to group allocation was not performed. In validation, the model predicted progression to ophthalmopathy a median of roughly 6.2 months before onset, with about 67% sensitivity and about 75% specificity. Ophthalmopathy was separated from stable hyperthyroidism by a 13 V-J signature model, with around 90% sensitivity and around 81% specificity obtained in cross-validation and 80%/75% obtained in testing. Most expanded thyroid clonotypes (frequency above 0.001) were also detected in blood, a finding suggesting that blood repertoires may reflect thyroid immune responses.

The TCR beta CDR3 regions were amplified from RNA transcripts. A first-round RT-PCR of the TCR CDR3 used the HTBI primer set with the Qiagen OneStep RT-PCR kit. The libraries were constructed in a second round of multiplex PCR and then size-selected and purified. Libraries were sequenced paired-end with 100 bp reads on an Illumina HiSeq2000. The published analysis was carried out like this. SOAPnuke was used to process the raw data, removing reads that contained adapters or uncalled bases, had a mean Phred below 15, or lacked an exact match to the constant primer or identifier. High-quality paired reads were merged using COPE v1.2.5, and each unique nucleotide sequence was defined as a clonotype. MiTCR v1.1 was used to align clonotypes to the IMGT TRBV, TRBD and TRBJ reference segments. The analysis included only V-J combinations with a frequency above 0.0001, which together covered more than 99% of the repertoires. A TCS score was defined as the ratio of F50 (clonal expansion) to E x V (chaos), with BLOSUM62-based TCRdist applied between CDR3 peptides within each V-J. Welch's t-statistics and random forest reduced around 510 V-J features to under 15, which were used in a naive Bayes classifier (R e1071). The public reads were run again by TCRdb, first through fastp at Q25 and then through MiXCR, and only productive beta chains were kept. Entries that share a CDR3 protein sequence are merged under the most common genes and DNA. The V and J calls were not made by the authors but by TCRdb's processing. The sample table contains 250,000 or so distinct CDR3 sequences; only one count was recorded for about 15% of them. The top ten constitute 30% of the sample.

Hyperthyroidism patients were aged 18 to 65 years and newly diagnosed, with disease duration of less than 2 months. Any patient with an uncontrolled infection, another autoimmune disease, pregnancy or lactation was excluded. Diagnoses relied on clinical symptoms, serum thyroxine and TRAb, thyroid ultrasound and orbital computed tomography. Blood from progressor patients was collected at the time of first diagnosis with hyperthyroidism, before any ophthalmopathy symptoms had appeared. PBMCs were isolated from more than 8 ml of fresh peripheral blood by Ficoll-Paque density gradient centrifugation. Progressor patients were defined as those initially diagnosed with Graves' hyperthyroidism in whom ophthalmopathy developed during follow-up. Total RNA was extracted using Trizol reagent, and RNA quality was assessed on an Agilent 2100 Bioanalyzer. Sequenced input: blood. This sequence originates from a woman between 50 and 59 years old with Graves' hyperthyroidism that later progressed to Graves' ophthalmopathy.

The CDR3 loop reads CASSTDRNSPLHF. The DNA is TGTGCCAGCAGTACCGACAGAAATTCACCCCTCCACTTT. This chain joins TRBV2 to TRBJ1-6; tentative D gene TRBD1, with 5 bases matching. CDR1 is given as SNHLY and CDR2 as FYNNEI, both from the germline V gene. Trimming removed 5 bases from V and 7 bases from J, leaving 9 bases between the germline ends. From the cysteine through the phenylalanine, the CDR3 covers 13 amino acids. The only DNA kept is the CDR3, 39 bases in frame from the first base.